The sequence of this TCR beta chain was determined in a study of siplizumab effects on memory and regulatory T cells. Method: immunoSEQ multiplex PCR; TCRdb's copy keeps in-frame clones and lacks some. Of 100,000 to 110,000 clones listed, 91% were seen once; the top ten hold 0.13% to 0.15%. Worth noting for this clone: Its target is not known.

Study findings and constraints: Alloreactive clones mapping to unstimulated subsets formed only a minor fraction.

The CDR3 spans 13 residues. Germline V gives CDR1 SGHRS, CDR2 YFSETQ. Trimming left V 4 bases short and J 5 bases short, with 12 bases between. The V call is TRBV5-1, the J call TRBJ2-5; D not certain. Sequenced: CD4+ T cells sorted from blood. The receptor was derived from a human donor in good health. The CDR3 nucleotides read TGCGCCAGCAGCGCCCCGGGTTGGGAGACCCAGTACTTC. Its protein product is CASSAPGWETQYF.